This TCR beta chain appears in the sequencing data of a study of blood T cell repertoires in COVID-19. The wider study: T cells, B-cell-depleted T cells, or PBMCs supplied cDNA or gDNA.

This clone appeared a single time. The authors' processing: Quantification of nucleated cells was approximated via reference gene primer amplification. Only in-frame clones appear in the TCRdb table, and some are missing; sequencing was by immunoSEQ multiplex PCR. V, J and clone size are those of that table, while D and trimming were read from the DNA. Of roughly 52,000 clones listed, 82% are singletons. In germline, CDR1 is MNHEY, CDR2 SVGAGI. V shed 6 bases and J shed 0 bases, with 12 bases lying between them. The CDR3 contains 15 residues. Enrolment of Seattle patients took place during active infection, and they were followed longitudinally.

Sequencing was carried out using peripheral blood. The receptor was isolated from a man at least 80 years old with COVID-19, enrolled during active disease. The genes are TRBV6-5 and TRBJ1-3, with D unresolved. The CDR3 loop reads CASRPLASSGNTIYF. CDR3 coding DNA: TGTGCCAGCAGGCCCCTGGCATCCTCTGGAAACACCATATATTTT.